This TCR beta chain was recorded in a study of blood T cell repertoires in COVID-19. The CDR3 has 16 residues. J gave up 5 bases and V 5 bases, and 15 bases lay outside the gene matches. Original analysis: Estimated nucleated cell counts came from reference gene primer amplification. The method was immunoSEQ multiplex PCR; TCRdb's version includes in-frame clones alone and lacks a portion of them. The V and J calls and the clone size are those of that table, but D and trimming were determined from the DNA. The sample has 150,000 to 200,000 clones, around 93% seen once; the top ten hold around 4.6%. The sequence derives from a man aged 25-40 years with COVID-19, enrolled during active disease. The chain couples TRBV5-3 to TRBJ2-7; 8 nucleotides match TRBD2. TRBV5-3 is an ORF; its function is uncertain. The specimen was peripheral blood. In DNA, the CDR3 is TGTGCCAGAAGACGAGGCGGGAGGCGAATTGGGAACGAGCAGTACTTC. Translated, it gives CARRRGGRRIGNEQYF.